This is a list of T cell receptor beta chains from one sample in a study of T cells in Graves' hyperthyroidism and ophthalmopathy. One entry per CDR3 protein, called by TCRdb with MiXCR from the multiplex PCR reads. This sample has hundreds of thousands of distinct CDR3 sequences, with approximately 15% found just once. Sequences were obtained from blood. All receptors derive from a woman aged 55 to 70 with Graves' ophthalmopathy. The CDR3 runs from the conserved cysteine through the conserved F or W. A D gene is named only where the DNA matches it firmly. Clone size is stated in some rows and not others, as once, few, many or a class when expanded.

>NA|TRBJ2-2|NA|TRBV27
CASSLFYPLPRTSSNTGELFF
TGTGCCAGCAGCTTATTTTATCCCCTACCCCGGACGTCCTCGAACACCGGGGAGCTGTTTTTT
>NA|TRBJ2-3|NA|TRBV19
CASSLGGRHGTDTQYF
TGTGCCAGTAGCCTCGGCGGGCGGCATGGCACAGATACGCAGTATTTT
>many|TRBJ2-5|NA|TRBV5-8
CASSLPGQYPLVGFEETQYF
TGTGCCAGCAGCTTACCTGGGCAATATCCGCTTGTGGGGTTCGAAGAGACCCAGTACTTC
>many|TRBJ2-1|NA|TRBV3-1
CASSRDWGEQFF
TGTGCCAGCAGCCGAGACTGGGGTGAGCAGTTCTTC
>NA|TRBJ2-5|TRBD1|TRBV5-1
CASSSNGQGASETQYF
TGCGCCAGCAGCTCGAACGGACAGGGGGCGTCGGAGACCCAGTACTTC
>few|TRBJ2-3|TRBD1|TRBV7-9
CASSRTGYTDTQYF
TGTGCCAGCAGCCGGACAGGGTACACAGATACGCAGTATTTT
>many|TRBJ2-4|NA|TRBV10-3
CAIRDGPLAKNIQYF
TGTGCCATCAGGGACGGACCGTTGGCCAAAAACATTCAGTACTTC
>few|TRBJ2-5|TRBD2|TRBV5-1
CASSRTRQETQYF
TGCGCCAGCAGCCGGACTAGGCAAGAGACCCAGTACTTC
>many|TRBJ2-1|TRBD1|TRBV28
CASSPQGAGITEQFF
TGTGCCAGCAGTCCCCAGGGGGCAGGAATCACTGAGCAGTTCTTC
>many|TRBJ2-1|NA|TRBV6-5
CASSYPRYNEQFF
TGTGCCAGCAGTTACCCAAGATACAATGAGCAGTTCTTC
>many|TRBJ2-7|TRBD2|TRBV20-1
CSASLAGVGEQYF
TGCAGTGCTAGTCTAGCGGGGGTGGGGGAGCAGTACTTC
>NA|TRBJ2-5|TRBD2|TRBV14
CASSFGLARETQYF
TGTGCCAGCAGCTTTGGACTAGCGAGGGAGACCCAGTACTTC
>NA|TRBJ1-1|NA|TRBV18
CASSPPDSLMNTEAFF
TGTGCCAGCTCACCACCCGACAGCCTCATGAACACTGAAGCTTTCTTT
>NA|TRBJ2-7|NA|TRBV7-2
CASSQSFAAGEQYF
TGTGCCAGCAGCCAAAGTTTTGCGGCGGGCGAGCAGTACTTC
>many|TRBJ2-1|NA|TRBV12-3/TRBV12-4
CASSRDSSSYNEQFF
TGTGCCAGCAGTCGGGACTCAAGCTCCTACAATGAGCAGTTCTTC
>few|TRBJ1-1|NA|TRBV6-2/TRBV6-3
CASSYSGGNAFF
TGTGCCAGCAGTTACTCGGGGGGGAACGCTTTCTTT
>NA|TRBJ2-7|NA|TRBV20-1
CSNNRLDISYEQYF
TGCAGTAACAATAGGTTGGACATTTCCTACGAGCAGTACTTC
>many|TRBJ1-5|NA|TRBV4-1
CASSHPGLNQPQHF
TGCGCCAGCAGCCATCCGGGCCTCAATCAGCCCCAGCATTTT
>NA|TRBJ2-1|TRBD1|TRBV5-1
CASSFQGAGEQFF
TGCGCCAGCAGCTTTCAGGGGGCGGGAGAGCAGTTCTTC
>few|TRBJ2-7|TRBD1|TRBV5-4
CASSWDRGLYEQYF
TGTGCCAGCAGCTGGGACAGGGGTCTCTACGAGCAGTACTTC
>many|TRBJ2-7|NA|TRBV7-2
CASSPLAGQYDQYF
TGTGCCAGCAGCCCCCTCGCAGGACAGTACGACCAGTACTTC
>NA|TRBJ2-6|NA|TRBV6-2/TRBV6-3
CASSYRKGSGANVLTF
TGTGCCAGCAGTTATCGAAAGGGCTCTGGGGCCAACGTCCTGACTTTC
>many|TRBJ1-2|NA|TRBV28
CATIVQGTNYGYTF
TGTGCCACTATAGTCCAGGGCACTAACTATGGCTACACCTTC
>many|TRBJ2-2|NA|TRBV12-3/TRBV12-4
CASSPRDVDTGELFF
TGTGCCAGCAGTCCCCGGGACGTCGACACCGGGGAGCTGTTTTTT
>once|TRBJ2-3|TRBD2|TRBV10-3
CAIRGGRTDTQYF
TGTGCCATACGGGGGGGCCGCACAGATACGCAGTATTTT
>many|TRBJ2-2|TRBD1|TRBV12-3/TRBV12-4
CASSLQGIGELFF
TGTGCCAGCAGTCTACAGGGGATCGGGGAGCTGTTTTTT
>NA|TRBJ1-5|NA|TRBV19
CASSPLGRIHQPQHF
TGTGCCAGTAGTCCTCTTGGACGGATCCATCAGCCCCAGCATTTT
>NA|TRBJ2-7|NA|TRBV19
CASSIQGRTYEQYF
TGTGCCAGTAGTATACAGGGGCGCACCTACGAGCAGTACTTC
>many|TRBJ1-5|NA|TRBV5-1
CASSLRAGQPQHF
TGCGCCAGCAGCTTGCGGGCAGGTCAGCCCCAGCATTTT
>few|TRBJ2-5|NA|TRBV2
CASSVYSAQETQYF
TGTGCCAGCAGTGTCTATAGCGCCCAAGAGACCCAGTACTTC
>NA|TRBJ2-5|TRBD1|TRBV12-3/TRBV12-4
CASSPKGALQETQYF
TGTGCCAGCAGCCCGAAGGGGGCCCTACAAGAGACCCAGTACTTC
>NA|TRBJ2-6|NA|TRBV9
CASSPRRPGANVLTF
TGTGCCAGCAGCCCTCGAAGGCCTGGGGCCAACGTCCTGACTTTC
>NA|TRBJ2-1|NA|TRBV12-3/TRBV12-4
CASSFSRSSYNEQFF
TGTGCCAGCAGTTTTAGCCGCTCCTCCTACAATGAGCAGTTCTTC
>many|TRBJ1-1|NA|TRBV20-1
CSAYPEAFF
TGCAGTGCTTATCCAGAAGCTTTCTTT
>few|TRBJ1-1|NA|TRBV6-2/TRBV6-3
CASSPQGSTEAFF
TGTGCCAGCAGTCCGCAGGGAAGTACTGAAGCTTTCTTT
>many|TRBJ2-2|NA|TRBV28
CASSRRGLVSTGELFF
TGTGCCAGCAGCCGCAGGGGACTCGTGTCCACCGGGGAGCTGTTTTTT
>NA|TRBJ2-7|TRBD1|TRBV6-2/TRBV6-3
CASIEGGYDEQYF
TGTGCCAGCATAGAAGGGGGCTATGACGAGCAGTACTTC
>NA|TRBJ2-5|NA|TRBV5-1
CASSQPGTGAETQYF
TGCGCCAGCAGTCAACCCGGGACGGGGGCAGAGACCCAGTACTTC
>many|TRBJ1-4|NA|TRBV11-1
CASSTDRYRGEKLFF
TGTGCCAGCAGCACCGACAGGTACCGAGGTGAAAAACTGTTTTTT
>NA|TRBJ2-5|NA|TRBV25-1
CASSDLYRVEETQYF
TGTGCCAGCAGTGATTTGTACAGGGTAGAAGAGACCCAGTACTTC
>NA|TRBJ1-1|TRBD1|TRBV13
CASRDSGVNTEAFF
TGTGCCTCCAGGGACAGTGGGGTGAACACTGAAGCTTTCTTT
>many|TRBJ1-1|TRBD1|TRBV30
CAWSGTGGMNTEAFF
TGTGCCTGGAGCGGGACAGGGGGTATGAACACTGAAGCTTTCTTT
>NA|TRBJ2-1|NA|TRBV4-3
CASSQDLQHSNPINEQFF
TGCGCCAGCAGCCAAGATTTGCAGCATTCGAACCCTATCAATGAGCAGTTCTTC
>many|TRBJ1-2|TRBD1|TRBV27
CASSPRQGAYGYTF
TGTGCCAGCAGTCCCCGACAGGGGGCCTATGGCTACACCTTC
>many|TRBJ1-6|TRBD1|TRBV12-3/TRBV12-4
CATKQGANSPLHF
TGTGCCACCAAACAGGGGGCGAATTCACCCCTCCACTTT
>few|TRBJ2-7|TRBD1|TRBV9
CASSVGLQTGGYEQYF
TGTGCCAGCAGCGTAGGCCTTCAAACAGGGGGCTACGAGCAGTACTTC
>many|TRBJ2-2|NA|TRBV5-5
CASSLGPGYGELFF
TGTGCCAGCAGCTTGGGACCAGGATACGGGGAGCTGTTTTTT
>NA|TRBJ1-1|TRBD1|TRBV29-1
CSVAVPGQGLGGAFF
TGCAGCGTTGCTGTCCCGGGACAGGGGCTTGGAGGGGCTTTCTTT
>many|TRBJ1-3|NA|TRBV7-2
CASSPGIVSGNTIYF
TGTGCCAGCAGCCCCGGGATAGTGTCTGGAAACACCATATATTTT
>many|TRBJ1-5|NA|TRBV2
CASSRDRLNQPQHF
TGTGCCAGCAGCCGCGACAGACTCAATCAGCCCCAGCATTTT
>few|TRBJ2-1|NA|TRBV29-1
CSVESTGFGGSYNEQFF
TGCAGCGTTGAATCTACGGGGTTCGGGGGCTCCTACAATGAGCAGTTCTTC